What follows is one T cell receptor (beta chain) and its context. The sample originates from a study of OX40 agonist ivuxolimab in advanced cancers. Repertoires were generated with immunoSEQ multiplex PCR, while TCRdb's copy carries only in-frame clones and drops some. The sample contains 98,000 or so clones, more than 85% of which appear only once. The CDR3 is made up of 16 amino acids. The V end was cut by 5 bases, the J end by 2 bases, with 18 bases between. Germline CDR1 and CDR2: SGHRS and YFSETQ. The sequences come from CD4+ or CD8+ T cells sorted from blood, collected in a trial of the OX40 agonist ivuxolimab. The TCR sequence derives from an adult with an advanced solid tumor such as melanoma, head and neck, liver or kidney cancer. The gene calls are TRBV5-1 and TRBJ2-3, with D possibly being TRBD1 or TRBD2 (7 bases each). CDR3 bases: TGCGCCAGCAGTTCCAGCGGGACAGCAAACACAGATACGCAGTATTTT. Protein sequence: CASSSSGTANTDTQYF.